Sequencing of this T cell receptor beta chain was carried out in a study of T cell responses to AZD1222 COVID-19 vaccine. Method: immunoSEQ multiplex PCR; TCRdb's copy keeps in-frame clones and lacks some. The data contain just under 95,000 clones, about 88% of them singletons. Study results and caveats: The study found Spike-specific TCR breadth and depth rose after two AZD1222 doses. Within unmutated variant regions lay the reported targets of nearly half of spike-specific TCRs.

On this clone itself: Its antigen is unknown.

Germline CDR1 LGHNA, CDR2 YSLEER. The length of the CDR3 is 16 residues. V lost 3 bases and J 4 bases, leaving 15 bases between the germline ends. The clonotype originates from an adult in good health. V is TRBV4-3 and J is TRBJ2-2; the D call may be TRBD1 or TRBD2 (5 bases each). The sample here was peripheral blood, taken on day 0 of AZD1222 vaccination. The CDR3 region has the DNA TGCGCCAGCAGCCAGGGTAGAGGGGCGACCACCGGGGAGCTGTTTTTT. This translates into CASSQGRGATTGELFF.